This T cell receptor (beta chain) was sequenced in a study of T cell responses to AZD1222 COVID-19 vaccine (dated by TCRdb to about 2021). Regarding the research as a whole: AZD1222 recipients whose second dose came at about 4 weeks and those whose second dose came at about 12 weeks were combined into one group, since spike-specific TCR depth and breadth did not differ between the two schedules. A total of 230 to 250 trial participants underwent TCR sequencing, of whom 200 to 220 had received two doses of AZD1222 and around 26 had received two doses of the MenACWY control vaccine. Trial participants were enrolled by age into 18-55, 56-69 and 70-plus year subgroups, with around 150, 28 and 57 TCR-sequenced participants respectively.

The CDR3 regions of human TCRbeta chains were subjected to immunosequencing. Regarding the original processing steps: TCRs in the repertoires were compared against a reference library of SARS-CoV-2-specific TCRs that had been generated with the MIRA antigen-specificity platform. Breadth was defined as the fraction of unique TCRs that were SARS-CoV-2-associated, and depth was defined as the fraction of total T cells that were SARS-CoV-2-associated. Each spike-specific TCR was assigned to its reactive spike region and to a CD4 or CD8 class using the MIRA data. Log10-transformed breadth and depth values were compared by one-way ANOVA with Sidak's multiple comparisons tests. Here the immuneACCESS table is served through TCRdb, limited to in-frame sequences with V and J called. Missing clones are a known gap in these copies; in checked studies unresolved V genes cover under half, and the rest lacks a known reason. V and J calls and clone size are those listed in that table; D and trimming were worked out from the DNA. Recorded for this sample are about 160,000 clones; roughly nine tenths of them occurred a single time. Approximately 5.1% of the sample rests with the top ten.

General findings and caveats noted by the study authors: Epitopes outside the regions mutated in the B.1.351 and B.1.1.7 variants were reportedly recognized by nearly half of the unique spike-specific TCRs. Most participants were white British and females outnumbered males, and the authors suggested that clonal diversity may have been underestimated. The vaccine-associated CD4 TCRs covered the entire spike protein, and the dominant responses fell in regions 160-218 and 743-854. After two AZD1222 doses, spike-specific TCR breadth and depth were significantly higher than at day 0 and than in MenACWY recipients. Because no samples from the day 14 peak response were available, repertoires could be characterized only after the peak T cell response. Conclusions about previously exposed vaccinees were limited because only a handful of AZD1222 recipients were SARS-CoV-2 seropositive at baseline. The 56-69-year group was small, and its depth increase did not reach significance, likely because of low power.

V is clipped by 5 bases and J by 3 bases, and the sequence between their germline boundaries is 8 bases long. From the cysteine up to the phenylalanine, the CDR3 has a length of 13 residues. The sequence is cut down to CDR3 DNA, 39 bases in frame from base 1. In light of the paper, this sample's time point label describes: baseline before first vaccination. The vaccinee samples were drawn from two UK trials, COV001 and COV002, one of which was a single-blind randomized controlled phase 2/3 trial testing AZD1222 (ChAdOx1 nCoV-19) in healthy adults. Trial participant PBMC samples were collected at day 0 and day 28 after the second dose for TCRbeta chain sequencing. Concerning this clone: Its cognate antigen has yet to be identified. Base qualities are not recorded, but no much larger clone differs from it by a single base.

The rearrangement joined TRBV12-3 or TRBV12-4 to TRBJ2-1; TRBD2 is a weak D gene call, 5 bases matching. The receptor comes from an adult in good health. The specimen comprised peripheral blood, sampled on day 0 of AZD1222 vaccination. The CDR3 region reads CASSSGYYNEQFF. The DNA reads TGTGCCAGCAGTAGCGGTTACTACAATGAGCAGTTCTTC.